The text below deals with one TCR beta chain. In the source study's methods: Quantification of nucleated cells was approximated via reference gene primer amplification. Measured with immunoSEQ multiplex PCR; TCRdb has only the in-frame clones, and not every one. V, J and clone size reflect that table, while D and trimming were determined from the DNA. The sample gives approximately 270,000 clones, about nine tenths of which show up once; over 8% is in the top ten. The length of the CDR3 is 14 residues. Germline loops: CDR1 SNHLY, CDR2 FYNNEI. Trimming took 6 bases from V and 1 from J, leaving 9 bases between them. The entry originates in a study of blood T cell repertoires in COVID-19. Whole-study context: COVID-19 samples collected from the United States, Italy and Spain covered acute and convalescent phases. T cells, B-cell-depleted T cells, or PBMCs supplied cDNA or gDNA.

The source is a man aged 40-49 years with active or convalescent COVID-19. The chain carries TRBV2 and TRBJ2-2; no definite D call. The source material was peripheral blood. CDR3 sequence: CASSHTQNTGELFF. Here the CDR3 DNA reads TGTGCCAGCAGCCACACACAGAACACCGGGGAGCTGTTTTTT.